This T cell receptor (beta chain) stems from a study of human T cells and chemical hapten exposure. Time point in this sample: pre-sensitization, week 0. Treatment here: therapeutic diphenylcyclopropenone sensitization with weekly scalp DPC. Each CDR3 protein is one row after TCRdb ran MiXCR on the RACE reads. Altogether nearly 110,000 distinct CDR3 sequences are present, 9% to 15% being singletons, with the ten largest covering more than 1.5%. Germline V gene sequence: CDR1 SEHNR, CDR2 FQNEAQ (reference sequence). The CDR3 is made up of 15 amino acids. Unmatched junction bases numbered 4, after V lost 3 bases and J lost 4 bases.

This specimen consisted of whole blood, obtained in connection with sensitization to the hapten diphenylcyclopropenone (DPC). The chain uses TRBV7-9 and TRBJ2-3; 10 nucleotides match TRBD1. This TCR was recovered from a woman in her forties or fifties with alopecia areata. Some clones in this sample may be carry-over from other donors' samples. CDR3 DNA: TGTGCCAGCAGCTTTCAGACAGGGGGCGCAGATACGCAGTATTTT. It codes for CASSFQTGGADTQYF.